This TCR beta chain was captured in a study of blood T cells in healthy people across ages. Study results and limitations: The unknown donor CMV status may have confounded expanded clonotype changes.

V was trimmed by 4 bases and J by 6 bases, leaving 17 bases between them. CDR3 length equals 15 residues. Germline-derived CDR1 and CDR2 are SGHDT and YYEEEE. About this clonotype itself: Its matching antigen is unknown.

Peripheral blood from each donor was collected in a volume of about 9.9 milliliters. The use of a sample-barcoded 5' primer and a J-beta primer mix characterized a second PCR of 7 to 11 cycles. Using its own MiXCR run on the 5' RACE reads, TCRdb lists one record per CDR3 protein. The sample carries 1.2 million to 1.5 million distinct CDR3 sequences, roughly 59% recorded once. The sequenced sample consisted of blood. This receptor was identified in a man younger than 30 in good health. This chain joins TRBV5-6 and TRBJ2-1; D perhaps matches TRBD2 (6 bases). In nucleotides, the CDR3 is TGTGCCAGCAGCCCCGGGAGAGCCTCACTCAATGAGCAGTTCTTC. It encodes CASSPGRASLNEQFF.